What follows are 23 T cell receptor beta chains derived from one specimen sequenced in a study of blood T cell repertoires in COVID-19. Assay: immunoSEQ multiplex PCR; the TCRdb copy retains only in-frame clones and omits some. In the table there are 140,000 or so clones, 82% of which are singletons. Sequenced: peripheral blood. The source is a woman of 80 years or more with acute or convalescent COVID-19.

This rearrangement joins TRBV12-1 to TRBJ1-6. TRBV12-1 is a pseudogene segment. This CDR3 is 19 amino acids long. In nucleotides, the CDR3 is TGTGCCAGCAGCTTTGCGCCGAGGAGTCAATACTCCTATAATTCACCCCTCCACTTT. Residues: CASSFAPRSQYSYNSPLHF.

This chain connects TRBV2 to TRBJ2-7; D unclear. The germline V gene encodes CDR1 SNHLY and CDR2 FYNNEI. V gave up 5 bases and J gave up 8 bases, with 10 bases separating them. The CDR3 has 11 residues. The CDR3 loop reads CASSQRFQQYF. The CDR3, as DNA: TGTGCCAGCAGTCAGCGATTCCAGCAGTACTTC.

This chain uses TRBV11-3 with TRBJ2-2, with D possibly being TRBD1 (6 bases). The CDR3 has 14 residues. Germline lookup yields CDR1 SGHNT and CDR2 YENEEA. V was cut by 5 bases and J by 2 bases, with 9 bases left in between. The CDR3: CASSQQGNTGELFF. The CDR3 coding sequence is TGTGCCAGCAGCCAACAGGGAAACACCGGGGAGCTGTTTTTT.

The gene calls are TRBV5-1 and TRBJ2-5; D not resolved. This CDR3 is 12 amino acids long. The germline V gene encodes CDR1 SGHRS and CDR2 YFSETQ. V lost 0 bases and J 5 bases, leaving 5 bases between the germline ends. In DNA, the CDR3 is TGCGCCAGCAGCTTGGGTGCGGAGACCCAGTACTTC. It encodes CASSLGAETQYF.

The chain recombines TRBV28 with TRBJ2-7; 7 bases match TRBD2. CDR3 size: 18 residues. The germline V gene encodes CDR1 MDHEN and CDR2 SYDVKM. Trimming at V came to 1 base and at J to 2 bases, leaving 14 bases not matched to a gene. This CDR3 is CASSLFARGGSGAYEQYF. CDR3 nucleotides: TGTGCCAGCAGTTTATTTGCCCGAGGCGGGAGTGGGGCCTACGAGCAGTACTTC.

The chain has TRBV20-1 and TRBJ1-1, with D unresolved. Germline V gives CDR1 DFQATT, CDR2 SNEGSKA (reference sequence). With 3 bases removed from V and 1 base from J, the gap between germline ends came to 12 bases. The CDR3 has 14 amino acids. CDR3 region: CSASTRFQNTEAFF. CDR3 in DNA: TGCAGTGCTAGTACCAGGTTTCAGAACACTGAAGCTTTCTTT.

V usage is TRBV7-9 and J usage is TRBJ2-1; perhaps TRBD1 as D (6 bases). The germline V and J ends were trimmed by 5 bases and 7 bases, with 15 bases remaining between them. CDR1 and CDR2 (germline): SEHNR, FQNEAQ (reference sequence). This CDR3 spans 14 amino acids. The CDR3 DNA reads as TGTGCCAGCAGCCACCGACAGGCCCAAAATGAGCAGTTCTTC. It codes for CASSHRQAQNEQFF.

J is TRBJ2-5 and V is TRBV2, with TRBD1 as a possible D gene (6 bases). Germline V CDR1 and CDR2: SNHLY, FYNNEI. This CDR3 has 13 residues. Trimming left V 5 bases short and J 1 base short, with 8 bases between. The CDR3 reads CASSQTGQETQYF. The CDR3 nucleotides are TGTGCCAGCAGTCAGACAGGCCAAGAGACCCAGTACTTC.

Turning to this clone: Other DNA sequences within the sample encode an identical CDR3. V usage is TRBV11-2 and J usage is TRBJ2-3; D possibly corresponds to TRBD1 (5 bases). Per germline, CDR1 SGHAT and CDR2 FQNNGV. This CDR3 contains 14 residues. V was shortened by 1 base and J by 1 base, with 6 bases between the two germline ends. Here the CDR3 DNA reads TGTGCCAGCAGCTTAGCCAGGGGCACAGATACGCAGTATTTT. Translated: CASSLARGTDTQYF.

The gene calls are TRBV28 and TRBJ2-3; tentative D call: TRBD1 (6 bases). Germline CDR1 reads MDHEN; CDR2 reads SYDVKM. Trimming stripped 4 bases from V and 2 bases from J, with 19 bases between. The CDR3 is 17 amino acids. The CDR3 protein is CASSSGVRDIFTDTQYF. The CDR3 DNA reads as TGTGCCAGCAGTTCTGGGGTCCGGGACATTTTCACAGATACGCAGTATTTT.

The rearrangement links TRBV19 to TRBJ2-3, with 8 bases fitting TRBD1. After removal of 3 bases from V and 2 bases from J, the junction contained 4 bases not matched to a gene. The CDR3 has 15 residues. Germline CDR1 is LNHDA and CDR2 is SQIVND (reference sequence). In DNA, the CDR3 is TGTGCCAGTAGTATTGACAGGGGCCCCACAGATACGCAGTATTTT. This sequence encodes CASSIDRGPTDTQYF.

This rearrangement joins TRBV2 to TRBJ2-7; D may be TRBD1 (5 bases). Germline V lookup: CDR1 SNHLY, CDR2 FYNNEI. The V and J ends lost 5 bases and 4 bases respectively, with 9 bases between them. The CDR3 has 12 residues. The CDR3 here is CASSTQGYEQYF. The CDR3 coding sequence is TGTGCCAGCAGTACCCAGGGTTACGAGCAGTACTTC.

The chain joins TRBV6-5 to TRBJ2-7; possibly TRBD2 for D (6 bases). This CDR3 has 16 amino acids. The V end was cut by 2 bases, the J end by 2 bases, with 16 bases between. In germline, CDR1 is MNHEY, CDR2 SVGAGI. The DNA of the CDR3 is TGTGCCAGCAGTTACGCCGGCGGGGAGCCCCCCTACGAGCAGTACTTC. This encodes CASSYAGGEPPYEQYF.

This clone is a singleton in its sample. The chain couples TRBV11-2 to TRBJ2-5; 7 bases map to TRBD1. Per germline, CDR1 SGHAT and CDR2 FQNNGV. J lost 2 bases, V lost 4 bases, and 10 bases had no gene match. The length of the CDR3 is 16 residues. This CDR3 reads CASSSISDRRQETQYF. DNA of the CDR3: TGTGCCAGCAGCTCAATTTCGGACAGGCGGCAAGAGACCCAGTACTTC.

The chain combines TRBV12-3 or TRBV12-4 with TRBJ1-2, with D unclear. This CDR3 comprises 12 residues. V lost 6 bases and J lost 8, with 13 bases in between. The CDR3 protein is CASRDPREGYTF. CDR3 nucleotide sequence: TGTGCCAGCAGGGACCCTAGGGAGGGCTACACCTTC.

The chain has TRBV6-5 and TRBJ1-2, with D possibly matching TRBD1 (6 bases). Germline values: CDR1 MNHEY, CDR2 SVGAGI. V lost 7 bases to trimming and J lost 6 bases, with 15 bases between them. The CDR3 runs 13 residues. CDR3 DNA sequence: TGTGCCAGCAATTATTGGGGGCCCAATGGCTACACCTTC. Amino acids: CASNYWGPNGYTF.

V usage is TRBV11-2 and J usage is TRBJ2-3; D is uncertain. Germline V gene sequence: CDR1 SGHAT, CDR2 FQNNGV. The CDR3 runs 13 residues. Trimming cost V 4 bases and J 8 bases, with 13 bases left between them. The CDR3 sequence: CASSSRRSSTQYF. CDR3 DNA: TGTGCCAGCAGCTCCCGACGGTCTAGTACGCAGTATTTT.

The rearrangement uses TRBV18 and TRBJ1-3, with 7 nucleotides matching TRBD1. The length of the CDR3 is 16 residues. V shed 5 bases, J shed 0 bases, and the junction held 7 bases outside the gene matches. Germline values: CDR1 KGHSH, CDR2 LQKENI. Here the CDR3 DNA reads TGTGCCAGCTCATTGGGACAGCCAAACTCTGGAAACACCATATATTTT. Translation: CASSLGQPNSGNTIYF. Based on the CDR3 plus reference TRBV18 and TRBJ1-3, the full variable domain is NAGVMQNPRHLVRRRGQEARLRCSPMKGHSHVYWYRQLPEEGLKFMVYLQKENIIDESGMPKERFSAEFPKEGPSILRIQQVVRGDSAAYFCASSLGQPNSGNTIYFGEGSWLTVV.

This clone showed up just once. The chain employs TRBV12-3 or TRBV12-4 and TRBJ1-1, with D possibly being TRBD1 (5 bases). This CDR3 contains 12 residues. Trimming removed 6 bases from V and 4 bases from J, with 9 bases in between. DNA for the CDR3: TGTGCCAGCAGCAGGGCTGGCACTGAAGCTTTCTTT. This encodes CASSRAGTEAFF.

The V call is TRBV10-2, the J call TRBJ2-7; D call uncertain. The CDR3 has 12 residues. Germline V gives CDR1 WSHSY, CDR2 SAAADI. Trimming left V 5 bases short and J 0 bases short, with 5 bases between. The CDR3 protein is CASSLSSYEQYF. As DNA, the CDR3 is TGCGCCAGCAGTCTTAGCTCCTACGAGCAGTACTTC.

V usage is TRBV19 and J usage is TRBJ2-3; D is unclear. The germline gives CDR1 LNHDA, CDR2 SQIVND (reference sequence). CDR3 size: 13 residues. V was shortened by 5 bases and J by 6 bases, with 12 bases between the two germline ends. CDR3 sequence: CASSAPTPDTQYF. The CDR3 DNA reads as TGTGCCAGTAGTGCACCTACCCCCGATACGCAGTATTTT.

The chain combines TRBV2 with TRBJ2-2, with D possibly being TRBD2 (7 bases). Germline-derived CDR1 and CDR2 are SNHLY and FYNNEI. The CDR3 has 15 residues. Trimming stripped 8 bases from V and 1 base from J, with 14 bases between. The CDR3 coding sequence is TGTGCCAGCGGACAGCGGGGCCGGAACACCGGGGAGCTGTTTTTT. This translates into CASGQRGRNTGELFF.

V is TRBV28 and J is TRBJ2-7; 7 bases line up with TRBD2. With V trimmed by 7 bases and J by 1 base, 10 bases remained unmatched. Germline CDR1 MDHEN, CDR2 SYDVKM. This CDR3 is built from 15 residues. The CDR3 nucleotides are TGTGCCAGCATACGGAGTGGCGGGAGATCCTACGAGCAGTACTTC. Its translation is CASIRSGGRSYEQYF.